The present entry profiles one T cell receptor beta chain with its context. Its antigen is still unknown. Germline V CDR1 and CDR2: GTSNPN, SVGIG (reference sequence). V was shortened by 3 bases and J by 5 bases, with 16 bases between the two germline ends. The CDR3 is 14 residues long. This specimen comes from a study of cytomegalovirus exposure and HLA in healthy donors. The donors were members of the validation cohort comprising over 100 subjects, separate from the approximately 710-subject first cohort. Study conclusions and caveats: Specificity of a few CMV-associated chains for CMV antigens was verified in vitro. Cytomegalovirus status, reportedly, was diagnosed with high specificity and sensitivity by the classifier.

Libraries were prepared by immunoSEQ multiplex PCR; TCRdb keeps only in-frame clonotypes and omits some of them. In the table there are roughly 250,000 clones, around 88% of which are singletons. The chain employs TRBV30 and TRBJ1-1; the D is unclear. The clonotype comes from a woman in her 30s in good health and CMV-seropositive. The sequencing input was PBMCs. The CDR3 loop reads CAWRVEGLVTEAFF. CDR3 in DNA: TGTGCCTGGAGAGTTGAGGGCTTAGTAACTGAAGCTTTCTTT.